One sample yielded the 18 T cell receptor beta chains listed below, sequenced in a study of blood T cell repertoires in COVID-19. Clones were read by immunoSEQ multiplex PCR, and TCRdb kept only the in-frame ones, dropping some. The sample yields about 140,000 clones, 80% to 90% seen once. The sequencing sample was made of peripheral blood. These TCRs come from a woman of 80 years or more with acute or convalescent COVID-19.

In this sample, this clone turned up once. The genes are TRBV5-6 and TRBJ2-1; 8 bases match TRBD2. CDR1 and CDR2 (germline): SGHDT, YYEEEE. J gave up 1 base and V 4 bases, and 4 bases lay outside the gene matches. The CDR3 runs to 15 residues. The CDR3 bases are TGTGCCAGCAGCCGGGGGGGCCCATCCTACAATGAGCAGTTCTTC. It translates to CASSRGGPSYNEQFF.

This clone was observed a few times. This chain uses TRBV6-2 or TRBV6-3 with TRBJ2-5; unclear D gene. The V end was cut by 3 bases, the J end by 3 bases, with 8 bases between. Germline CDR1 and CDR2: MNHEY and SVGEGT. There are 13 residues in the CDR3. CDR3 region: CASSYNPEETQYF. In DNA form, the CDR3 reads TGTGCCAGCAGTTATAATCCGGAAGAGACCCAGTACTTC.

The chain is built from TRBV5-1 and TRBJ2-1, with 9 bases lining up with TRBD2. V lost 2 bases to trimming and J lost 4 bases; unmatched junction nucleotides: 10. This CDR3 has 17 amino acids. CDR1 and CDR2 (germline): SGHRS, YFSETQ. CDR3 loop: CASSFPWQRGAYNEQFF. CDR3 sequence (DNA): TGCGCCAGCAGCTTCCCTTGGCAGCGGGGGGCGTACAATGAGCAGTTCTTC.

The rearrangement joins TRBV4-2 to TRBJ2-7; possible D gene TRBD2, 5 bases. Germline loops: CDR1 LGHNA, CDR2 YNFKEQ. Trimming cost V 3 bases and J 0 bases, with 15 bases left between them. The CDR3 has 16 amino acids. The CDR3 sequence is CASSQRMRASSYEQYF. CDR3 bases: TGTGCCAGCAGCCAGCGCATGCGGGCAAGCTCCTACGAGCAGTACTTC.

On this clone itself: This sample includes further DNA sequences coding for the same CDR3. V usage is TRBV18 and J usage is TRBJ2-5; 9 nucleotides agree with TRBD2. Germline V gene lookup returns CDR1 KGHSH and CDR2 LQKENI. The trim removed 3 bases at V and 5 bases at J, leaving 4 bases unmatched. The CDR3 has 14 amino acids. CDR3 bases: TGTGCCAGCTCACCGGGACTAGCTAGGGAGACCCAGTACTTC. Translated, it gives CASSPGLARETQYF.

The chain combines TRBV7-8 with TRBJ1-2; D gene uncertain. Trimming shortened V by 5 bases and J by 3 bases, and 7 bases separated the two germline ends. This CDR3 spans 12 amino acids. Germline-derived CDR1 and CDR2 are SGHVS and FQNEAQ. Here the CDR3 reads CASSPVYYGYTF. The CDR3 bases are TGTGCCAGCAGCCCAGTCTACTATGGCTACACCTTC.

This chain links TRBV5-6 with TRBJ1-5, with a tentative D call TRBD1 (6 bases). This CDR3 is 15 amino acids long. Trimming took 4 bases from V and 7 from J, leaving 18 bases between them. Per germline, CDR1 SGHDT and CDR2 YYEEEE. The DNA of the CDR3 is TGTGCCAGCAGCCGCCGGACAGAGAGACAACAGCCCCAGCATTTT. It codes for CASSRRTERQQPQHF.

This clone was seen just once. CDR3 in amino acids: CASSRDRVSYEQYF. The DNA of the CDR3 is TGTGCCAGCAGTAGGGACAGGGTATCCTACGAGCAGTACTTC. This chain links TRBV7-2 with TRBJ2-7, with 9 bases identical to TRBD1. J lost 1 base, V lost 6 bases, and 4 bases had no gene match. The CDR3 covers 14 residues. CDR1 and CDR2 from the germline V gene are SGHTA and FQGNSA.

This chain connects TRBV18 to TRBJ1-1; TRBD1 aligns across 7 bases. The CDR3 has 15 amino acids. Looked up from germline, CDR1 is KGHSH and CDR2 is LQKENI. Trimming cost V 3 bases and J 2 bases; bases outside gene matches: 6. CDR3 residues: CASSPPGQLNTEAFF. CDR3 coding DNA: TGTGCCAGCTCACCTCCGGGACAGTTAAACACTGAAGCTTTCTTT.

The chain has TRBV3-1 (or the pseudogene TRBV3-2) and TRBJ1-2, with 8 bases that match TRBD1. Trimming at V came to 4 bases and at J to 10 bases, leaving 11 bases not matched to a gene. The CDR3 runs 14 residues. Germline V gene sequence: CDR1 LGHDT, CDR2 YNNKEL (reference sequence). The DNA of the CDR3 is TGTGCCAGCAGCCCGGGTTGGACAGGGTTTGCCTACACCTTC. It yields the protein CASSPGWTGFAYTF.

The CDR3 coding sequence is TGCGCCAGCAGCTTTTCCGCGCGTGCGGGGGGCCCCTACGAGCAGTACTTC. This sequence encodes CASSFSARAGGPYEQYF. The chain combines TRBV5-1 with TRBJ2-7, with 8 bases aligning to TRBD2. CDR3 length equals 17 residues. Germline CDR1 SGHRS, CDR2 YFSETQ. J lost 2 bases, V lost 2 bases, and 12 bases had no gene match.

This clone appeared once. The chain has TRBV7-3 and TRBJ2-1, with 8 bases that match TRBD1. Trimming removed 4 bases from V and 3 bases from J; junction bases left unmatched: 5. The CDR3 has 15 amino acids. CDR1 and CDR2 from the germline V gene are SGHTA and FQGTGA. CDR3 DNA: TGTGCCAGCAGCTCCGACAGGGGACACTACAATGAGCAGTTCTTC. As protein: CASSSDRGHYNEQFF.

This clone was counted a single time. This sequence joins TRBV29-1 and TRBJ2-5; perhaps TRBD1 as D (6 bases). This CDR3 is built from 12 residues. V lost 5 bases and J 5 bases, leaving 12 bases between the germline ends. Germline lookup yields CDR1 SQVTM and CDR2 ANQGSEA. The DNA of the CDR3 is TGCAGCGTTCATGCAGGGGATGAGACCCAGTACTTC. It yields the protein CSVHAGDETQYF.

This chain uses TRBV9 with TRBJ2-3; perhaps TRBD1 as D (5 bases). The CDR3 length is 14 residues. Per germline, CDR1 SGDLS and CDR2 YYNGEE. Trimming took off 2 bases at V and 0 bases at J, with 7 bases between the two ends. In DNA form, the CDR3 reads TGTGCCAGCAGCGTCAGGGTTAGCACAGATACGCAGTATTTT. It is translated as CASSVRVSTDTQYF.

The chain combines TRBV18 with TRBJ2-7; D possibly corresponds to TRBD1 (6 bases). There are 15 residues in the CDR3. V was trimmed by 1 base and J by 6 bases, leaving 16 bases between them. Germline values: CDR1 KGHSH, CDR2 LQKENI. The CDR3 nucleotides read TGTGCCAGCTCACCACGAACTGGACAGTCATTCGAGCAGTACTTC. Its protein product is CASSPRTGQSFEQYF. The complete variable domain, with remaining parts taken from reference TRBV18 and TRBJ2-7, reads NAGVMQNPRHLVRRRGQEARLRCSPMKGHSHVYWYRQLPEEGLKFMVYLQKENIIDESGMPKERFSAEFPKEGPSILRIQQVVRGDSAAYFCASSPRTGQSFEQYFGPGTRLTVT.

This sequence joins TRBV5-6 and TRBJ1-5; 12 bases map to TRBD1. The CDR3 runs to 15 residues. The V gene end was trimmed by 3 bases and the J gene end by 6 bases; junction bases not matched to a gene: 4. CDR1 is SGHDT, CDR2 YYEEEE, per germline. In DNA, the CDR3 is TGTGCCAGCAGCTGGGGACAGGGGGCAAGTCAGCCCCAGCATTTT. It is translated as CASSWGQGASQPQHF. The full variable domain, rest sourced from reference TRBV5-6 and TRBJ1-5, is DAGVTQSPTHLIKTRGQQVTLRCSPKSGHDTVSWYQQALGQGPQFIFQYYEEEERQRGNFPDRFSGHQFPNYSSELNVNALLLGDSALYLCASSWGQGASQPQHFGDGTRLSIL.

This clone was seen a few times. The chain uses TRBV5-1 and TRBJ1-4; a weak D match, TRBD1 (5 bases). Germline V gene data show CDR1 as SGHRS and CDR2 as YFSETQ. Between the trimmed V and J ends, which lost 7 bases and 5 bases, there was a span of 18 bases. The CDR3 consists of 15 residues. CDR3 sequence: CASSPGRVGNEKLFF. CDR3 in DNA: TGCGCCAGCTCGCCGGGCAGGGTAGGAAATGAAAAACTGTTTTTT.

The J gene is TRBJ2-7, the V gene TRBV19, with D tentatively TRBD1 (5 bases). Germline values: CDR1 LNHDA, CDR2 SQIVND (reference sequence). CDR3 length: 15 amino acids. Trimming removed 5 bases at V and 2 bases at J, with 16 bases between. The CDR3 nucleotides are TGTGCCAGTAGTGCGAACAGGCCCGTACCCTACGAGCAGTACTTC. This translates into CASSANRPVPYEQYF.